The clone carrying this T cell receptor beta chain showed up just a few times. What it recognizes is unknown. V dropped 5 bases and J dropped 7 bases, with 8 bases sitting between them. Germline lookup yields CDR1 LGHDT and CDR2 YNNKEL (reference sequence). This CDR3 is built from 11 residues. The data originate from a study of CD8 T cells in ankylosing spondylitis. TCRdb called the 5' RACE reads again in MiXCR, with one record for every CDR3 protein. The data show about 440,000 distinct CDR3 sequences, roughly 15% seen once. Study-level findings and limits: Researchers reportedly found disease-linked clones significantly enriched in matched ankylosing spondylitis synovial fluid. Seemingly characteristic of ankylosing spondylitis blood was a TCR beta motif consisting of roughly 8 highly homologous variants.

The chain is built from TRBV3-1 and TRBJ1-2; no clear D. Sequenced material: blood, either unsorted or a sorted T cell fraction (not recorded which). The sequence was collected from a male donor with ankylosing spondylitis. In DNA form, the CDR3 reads TGTGCCAGCAGCGCCGTGGGTGGCTACACCTTC. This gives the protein CASSAVGGYTF.